This is a list of T cell receptor beta chains from one sample in a study of tumour-infiltrating T cells in Burkitt lymphoma. Libraries were prepared by immunoSEQ multiplex PCR; TCRdb keeps only in-frame clonotypes and omits some of them. The data hold about 13,000 clones, with approximately 85% observed a single time. The sample consisted of tumor tissue. The receptors derive from a human donor with diffuse large B-cell lymphoma. CDR3s include the opening cysteine and the closing phenylalanine or tryptophan. Fields, in order: D gene, J gene, V gene, clone size, CDR3 protein, CDR3 DNA. The D gene is left open where the match is weak. Rows may omit the clone size; those that give it use once, few, many or a size class.

>.|TRBJ2-6|TRBV6-1|few
CASSERVPGSAGANVLTF
TGTGCCAGCAGTGAAAGGGTTCCAGGGTCGGCCGGGGCCAACGTCCTGACTTTC
>.|TRBJ2-5|TRBV4-3|.
CASSQETTVGTQYF
TGCGCCAGCAGCCAAGAAACTACAGTTGGGACCCAGTACTTC
>.|TRBJ2-7|TRBV10-3|.
CAISDPIGDYEQYF
TGTGCCATCAGTGACCCGATAGGGGACTACGAGCAGTACTTC
>TRBD1|TRBJ1-4|TRBV5-4|once
CASSSDRFNEKLFF
TGTGCCAGCAGCTCGGACAGGTTTAATGAAAAACTGTTTTTT
>TRBD2|TRBJ2-7|TRBV18|.
CASSRSAGAGPYEQYF
TGTGCCAGCTCACGCTCGGCGGGAGCAGGCCCCTACGAGCAGTACTTC
>.|TRBJ2-5|TRBV7-2|.
CASSPQARYQETQYF
TGTGCCAGCAGCCCTCAGGCGAGGTACCAAGAGACCCAGTACTTC
>TRBD1|TRBJ1-1|TRBV29-1|.
CSVENRGNTEAFF
TGCAGCGTTGAAAACAGGGGGAACACTGAAGCTTTCTTT
>TRBD2|TRBJ2-3|TRBV7-2|.
CASSLVGAGGPKDTQYF
TGTGCCAGCAGCTTAGTTGGAGCGGGGGGGCCTAAAGATACGCAGTATTTT
>TRBD1|TRBJ2-3|TRBV23-1|.
CASSGQDTDTQYF
TGCGCCAGTTCCGGACAGGACACAGATACGCAGTATTTT
>.|TRBJ2-7|TRBV11-2|.
CASSLVQGYEQYF
TGTGCCAGCAGCTTAGTCCAGGGCTACGAGCAGTACTTC
>TRBD1|TRBJ2-1|TRBV13|.
CASSLERQGLNNEQFF
TGTGCCAGCAGCTTAGAGCGACAGGGGCTCAACAATGAGCAGTTCTTC
>TRBD2|TRBJ2-2|TRBV10-3|.
CAISDGLAGGSAGELFF
TGTGCCATCAGCGATGGACTAGCGGGGGGTTCGGCCGGGGAGCTGTTTTTT
>.|TRBJ2-7|TRBV7-9|.
CTSSSRGLDEQYF
TGTACCAGCAGCTCAAGGGGTCTTGACGAGCAGTACTTC
>.|TRBJ2-7|TRBV19|.
CASSMGAKSDEQYF
TGTGCCAGTAGTATGGGGGCAAAGAGTGACGAGCAGTACTTC
>.|TRBJ2-7|TRBV6-4|.
CASTPEVSKPEQYF
TGTGCCAGCACCCCTGAAGTGTCGAAACCCGAGCAGTACTTC
>TRBD1|TRBJ1-1|TRBV5-5|.
CASSPGQMNTEAFF
TGTGCCAGCAGCCCGGGACAGATGAACACTGAAGCTTTCTTT
>.|TRBJ2-2|TRBV7-7|.
CASSLKMAGELFF
TGTGCCAGCAGCTTAAAAATGGCCGGGGAGCTGTTTTTT
>.|TRBJ2-3|TRBV27|.
CASSLGLSTDTQYF
TGTGCCAGCAGTTTGGGCCTAAGCACAGATACGCAGTATTTT
>.|TRBJ1-1|TRBV20-1|.
CSTTANTEAFF
TGCAGTACCACAGCGAACACTGAAGCTTTCTTT
>TRBD1|TRBJ1-2|TRBV4-2|.
CASSQDGWDSTKRGDYGYTF
TGTGCCAGCAGCCAAGATGGTTGGGACAGCACAAAAAGGGGGGACTATGGCTACACCTTC
>.|TRBJ1-2|TRBV5-1|.
CASSPGGGDYGYTF
TGCGCCAGCAGCCCGGGGGGGGGCGACTATGGCTACACCTTC
>.|TRBJ1-1|TRBV6-6|.
CASSQDSGLTEAFF
TGTGCCAGCAGTCAAGACAGCGGGCTAACTGAAGCTTTCTTT
>TRBD2|TRBJ2-1|TRBV7-9|.
CASSQGGSNEQFF
TGTGCCAGCAGCCAGGGCGGGAGTAATGAGCAGTTCTTC
>TRBD1|TRBJ1-2|TRBV4-3|.
CASSQDRGTGYTF
TGCGCCAGCAGCCAGGACAGGGGAACAGGCTACACCTTC
>.|TRBJ2-3|TRBV9|.
CASSVRGIRTDTQYF
TGTGCCAGCAGCGTCCGGGGGATCCGCACAGATACGCAGTATTTT
>TRBD1|TRBJ1-3|TRBV11-2|.
CASSSGQGATNRNTIYF
TGTGCCAGCAGCTCCGGGCAGGGGGCTACCAATAGAAACACCATATATTTT
>.|TRBJ1-1|TRBV9|.
CASSVILNTEAFF
TGTGCCAGCAGCGTTATATTGAACACTGAAGCTTTCTTT
>.|TRBJ2-3|TRBV19|.
CASRQASTDTQYF
TGTGCCAGCCGACAGGCTAGCACAGATACGCAGTATTTT
>.|TRBJ1-2|TRBV5-6|.
CASSLGRGIYGYIF
TGTGCCAGCAGCTTGGGTCGGGGAATCTATGGCTACATCTTC
>.|TRBJ1-1|TRBV7-2|once
CASSPVAGNTEAFF
TGTGCCAGCAGCCCCGTGGCGGGGAACACTGAAGCTTTCTTT
>.|TRBJ1-1|TRBV11-2|.
CASSPGLQAFF
TGTGCCAGCAGTCCGGGTCTGCAGGCTTTCTTT
>TRBD1|TRBJ2-7|TRBV27|.
CASSSPGTGVNEQYF
TGTGCCAGCAGTTCGCCCGGGACAGGGGTTAATGAGCAGTACTTC
>TRBD1|TRBJ1-2|TRBV6-6|few
CASSSTLQGNYGYTF
TGTGCCAGCAGTTCCACACTACAGGGGAACTATGGCTACACCTTC
>.|TRBJ1-1|TRBV7-8|.
CASSLYTGLNTEAFF
TGTGCCAGCAGCTTATATACAGGGTTGAACACTGAAGCTTTCTTT
>.|TRBJ1-1|TRBV9|.
CASSVGAPGTEAFF
TGTGCCAGCAGCGTAGGGGCCCCGGGCACTGAAGCTTTCTTT
>.|TRBJ2-7|TRBV7-2|.
CASSTIATGPNEQYF
TGTGCCAGCAGCACTATCGCTACAGGGCCCAACGAGCAGTACTTC
>TRBD1|TRBJ1-2|TRBV5-6|once
CASSDQSPGTANYGYTF
TGTGCCAGCAGCGACCAATCCCCCGGGACAGCTAACTATGGCTACACCTTC
>.|TRBJ1-5|TRBV19|.
CASSLGLGGNQPQHF
TGTGCCAGTAGTCTTGGCCTGGGGGGCAATCAGCCCCAGCATTTT
>.|TRBJ1-2|TRBV6-5|.
CASSYSGVVPDGYTF
TGTGCCAGCAGTTACTCGGGGGTTGTTCCTGATGGCTACACCTTC
>.|TRBJ1-1|TRBV9|.
CASSVQSWGANTEAFF
TGTGCCAGCAGCGTTCAAAGTTGGGGTGCAAACACTGAAGCTTTCTTT
>.|TRBJ2-5|TRBV5-5|few
CASSPRQSLYQETQYF
TGTGCCAGCAGCCCCCGACAGTCTTTGTACCAAGAGACCCAGTACTTC
>.|TRBJ1-1|TRBV5-1|once
CASSFPGPNTEAFF
TGCGCCAGCAGCTTTCCAGGACCGAACACTGAAGCTTTCTTT
>.|TRBJ1-1|TRBV9|.
CASSVSMNTEAFF
TGTGCCAGCAGCGTAAGTATGAACACTGAAGCTTTCTTT
>.|TRBJ2-7|TRBV29-1|.
CSVEQSHSYEQYF
TGCAGCGTTGAACAGTCTCATTCCTACGAGCAGTACTTC
>.|TRBJ2-3|TRBV4-1|.
CASSQDPQRHTQYF
TGCGCCAGCAGCCAAGACCCCCAAAGGCATACGCAGTATTTT
>TRBD2|TRBJ2-4|TRBV5-4|few
CASSGGLADIQYF
TGTGCCAGCAGCGGAGGACTAGCCGACATTCAGTACTTC
>.|TRBJ2-7|TRBV4-1|few
CASSQDPYYEQYF
TGCGCCAGCAGCCAAGATCCTTACTACGAGCAGTACTTC
>TRBD2|TRBJ2-5|TRBV7-8|.
CASSLGLAGETQYF
TGTGCCAGCAGCTTAGGACTAGCGGGAGAGACCCAGTACTTC
>TRBD1|TRBJ1-5|TRBV19|.
CASSKGQGALSNQPQHF
TGTGCCAGTAGTAAGGGACAGGGGGCATTGAGCAATCAGCCCCAGCATTTT
>.|TRBJ2-1|TRBV27|.
CASSFIQSYEQFF
TGTGCCAGCAGCTTCATACAGAGCTATGAGCAGTTCTTC
>.|TRBJ2-3|TRBV11-2|.
CASSSDSRTDTQYF
TGTGCCAGCAGCTCTGACTCCCGCACAGATACGCAGTATTTT
>.|TRBJ1-5|TRBV6-5|few
CASSGQQGNQPQHF
TGTGCCAGCAGTGGACAGCAAGGCAATCAGCCCCAGCATTTT
>.|TRBJ1-1|TRBV27|.
CASMLNGAAEAFF
TGTGCCAGCATGCTTAACGGGGCGGCTGAAGCTTTCTTT
>.|TRBJ2-4|TRBV7-2|.
CASSQLQNIQYF
TGTGCCAGCAGCCAACTCCAGAACATTCAGTACTTC